Presented here are 14 T cell receptor beta chains from one specimen sequenced in a study of CD8 T cells in ankylosing spondylitis (dated by TCRdb to about 2017). Preparation of the library involved 5' RACE. The sample was run on an Illumina HiSeq 2500. In-frame beta chains were kept once TCRdb had trimmed the public reads at Q25 with fastp and called clones with MiXCR. A single entry per CDR3 protein holds the most common genes and DNA from its merged rows. This sample gives 150,000 to 200,000 distinct CDR3 sequences in total; 9.5% to 15% of them show up just once. The leading ten clones occupy 16% of the sample. The sample taken for sequencing was blood, either unsorted or a sorted T cell fraction (not recorded which). The receptors stem from a male donor with ankylosing spondylitis or in good health (not recorded which).

This clonotype was observed at least ten times. The chain joins TRBV12-3 or TRBV12-4 to TRBJ2-3, with a weak D call TRBD2 (7 bases). The CDR3 is 13 residues long. V was pared by 5 bases and J by 4 bases, with 10 bases between. This CDR3 reads CASSRGGADTQYF. In nucleotides, the CDR3 is TGTGCCAGCAGTCGAGGGGGGGCAGATACGCAGTATTTT.

This chain links TRBV12-5 with TRBJ2-2, with 9 bases lining up with TRBD2. The germline CDR1 and CDR2 sequences are LGHNT and FRNRAP. The CDR3 extends over 17 amino acids. V was pared by 2 bases and J by 7 bases, with 11 bases of the junction left unmatched. The CDR3 DNA sequence: TGTGCTAGTGGTTTGTCCCTTCCGGGACTAGCAGGCGGGGAGCTGTTTTTT. Translation: CASGLSLPGLAGGELFF.

The chain couples TRBV13 to TRBJ2-2; no clear D gene. CDR3 length: 16 amino acids. CDR1 is PRHDT and CDR2 is FYEKMQ in the germline V gene (reference sequence). The V gene lost 0 bases and the J gene lost 2 bases, with 10 bases spanning the gap. The CDR3 DNA reads as TGTGCCAGCAGCTTAGGTCCAGGAAAAAACACCGGGGAGCTGTTTTTT. Translated: CASSLGPGKNTGELFF.

This clonotype was seen repeatedly, ten times or more. V and J are TRBV5-1 and TRBJ2-1; D may be TRBD2 (6 bases). V lost 8 bases, J lost 7 bases, and 13 bases lay in between. The CDR3 is made up of 12 amino acids. From germline, CDR1 is SGHRS and CDR2 YFSETQ. Here the CDR3 reads CASGGLVNEQFF. CDR3 in DNA: TGCGCCAGTGGAGGGCTGGTAAATGAGCAGTTCTTC.

This clonotype occurred a few times. The chain uses TRBV4-1 and TRBJ1-1; TRBD1 agrees at 9 bases. Germline V lookup: CDR1 MGHRA, CDR2 YSYEKL. The V and J ends lost 0 bases and 0 bases, in that order; junction bases with no gene match: 5. The CDR3 loop spans 17 amino acids. The CDR3 DNA follows: TGCGCCAGCAGCCAAGAACCAGGGACAGGGATGAACACTGAAGCTTTCTTT. Translating it yields CASSQEPGTGMNTEAFF.

The V and J genes are TRBV19 and TRBJ2-7, with 14 bases aligning to TRBD2. There are 15 residues in the CDR3. Germline V lookup: CDR1 LNHDA, CDR2 SQIVND (reference sequence). V was pared by 7 bases and J by 7 bases, with 9 bases of the junction left unmatched. CDR3 residues: CASNSGLAGVKEQYF. In DNA, the CDR3 is TGTGCCAGTAACTCGGGACTAGCGGGAGTGAAGGAGCAGTACTTC.

This clonotype was seen only a few times. The CDR3 reads CASSVGGRDYEQYF. The CDR3 nucleotides are TGTGCCAGCAGCGTAGGGGGCAGAGACTACGAGCAGTACTTC. This chain connects TRBV3-1 to TRBJ2-7, with TRBD1 matching 7 bases. The CDR3 runs 14 residues. Per the germline V gene, CDR1 is LGHDT and CDR2 is YNNKEL (reference sequence). Losses at the gene ends were 5 bases for V and 3 bases for J; bases not matched to a gene: 7.

There are a few counts of this clonotype. V is TRBV25-1 and J is TRBJ2-3; TRBD1 matches at 9 bases. Germline V gene data show CDR1 as MGHDK and CDR2 as SYGVNS. V trimming: 0 bases; J trimming: 1 base; junction bases outside the gene matches: 5. This CDR3 is built from 17 residues. The CDR3 sequence is CASSEYYRDRGTDTQYF. CDR3 coding DNA: TGTGCCAGCAGTGAATATTATCGGGACAGGGGCACAGATACGCAGTATTTT.

There are many counts of this clonotype. The chain has TRBV4-2 and TRBJ1-2; no clear D gene. Germline CDR1 reads LGHNA; CDR2 reads YNFKEQ. This CDR3 is built from 14 residues. V was shortened by 0 bases and J by 8 bases, with 13 bases between the two germline ends. The CDR3 bases are TGTGCCAGCAGCCAAGATGGGGAATTGGGAGGCTACACCTTC. Amino acids: CASSQDGELGGYTF.

Ten or more counts support this clonotype. The rearrangement links TRBV6-5 to TRBJ2-1; D may be TRBD2 (6 bases). CDR3 length: 12 amino acids. Germline lookup yields CDR1 MNHEY and CDR2 SVGAGI. V lost 6 bases and J 7 bases, leaving 10 bases between the germline ends. DNA of the CDR3: TGTGCCAGCAGCTATAGCGGAAATGAGCAGTTCTTC. This encodes CASSYSGNEQFF.

V usage is TRBV4-1 and J usage is TRBJ2-1, with 13 bases fitting TRBD2. CDR1 is MGHRA and CDR2 is YSYEKL in the germline V gene. The CDR3 is 19 residues long. J was trimmed by 0 bases and V by 2 bases; bases with no gene match: 7. DNA for the CDR3: TGCGCCAGCAGCCAACCGGGACTAGCGGGGCCAAGCTCCTACAATGAGCAGTTCTTC. Encoded protein: CASSQPGLAGPSSYNEQFF.

This clonotype was counted between two and nine times. This chain joins TRBV7-9 and TRBJ2-7; no clear D gene. V lost 7 bases, J lost 6 bases, and 16 bases lay in between. The CDR3 has 13 amino acids. CDR1 is SEHNR, CDR2 FQNEAQ, per germline (reference sequence). The CDR3 DNA follows: TGTGCCAGCACCCAGGCCGCCGCCAGCGAGCAGTACTTC. It encodes CASTQAAASEQYF.

V is TRBV7-9 and J is TRBJ1-1, with 9 bases identical to TRBD1. The CDR3 totals 15 residues. The germline CDR1 and CDR2 sequences are SEHNR and FQNEAQ (reference sequence). V was clipped by 5 bases and J by 4 bases; unmatched bases: 8. The CDR3 loop reads CASSQPDRGSTEAFF. The CDR3 DNA reads as TGTGCCAGCAGCCAGCCTGACAGGGGGTCCACTGAAGCTTTCTTT.

V and J are TRBV7-9 and TRBJ2-1, with TRBD2 matching over 11 bases. The germline V gene has CDR1 SEHNR and CDR2 FQNEAQ (reference sequence). V shed 3 bases and J 7 bases; nucleotides not matched to a gene: 8. This CDR3 has 16 residues. DNA of the CDR3: TGTGCCAGCAGCTTGTTGACTAGCGGGACAGAGAATGAGCAGTTCTTC. Translated, it gives CASSLLTSGTENEQFF.